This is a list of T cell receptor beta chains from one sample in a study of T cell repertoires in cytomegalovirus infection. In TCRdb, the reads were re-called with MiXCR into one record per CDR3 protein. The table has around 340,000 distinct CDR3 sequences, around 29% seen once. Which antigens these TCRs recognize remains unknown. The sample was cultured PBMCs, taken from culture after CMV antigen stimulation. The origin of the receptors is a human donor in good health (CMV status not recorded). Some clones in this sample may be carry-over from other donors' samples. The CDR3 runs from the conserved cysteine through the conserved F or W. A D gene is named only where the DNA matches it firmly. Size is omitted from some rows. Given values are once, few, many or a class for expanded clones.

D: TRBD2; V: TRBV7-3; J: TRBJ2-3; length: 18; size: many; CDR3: CASSSPSGLAGDPDTQYF; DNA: TGTGCCAGCAGCTCTCCCTCGGGACTAGCGGGAGACCCAGATACGCAGTATTTT
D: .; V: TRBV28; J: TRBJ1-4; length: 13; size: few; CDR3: CASMSGQPGKLFF; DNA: TGTGCCAGCATGTCAGGACAGCCAGGAAAACTGTTTTTT
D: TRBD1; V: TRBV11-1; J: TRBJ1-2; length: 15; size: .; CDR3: CASSPLTGGGYGYTF; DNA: TGTGCCAGCAGCCCGCTGACAGGGGGCGGCTATGGCTACACCTTC
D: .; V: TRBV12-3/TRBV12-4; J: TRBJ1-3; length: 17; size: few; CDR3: CASSTLWPGNAGNTIYF; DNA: TGTGCCAGCAGTACGCTTTGGCCGGGAAACGCTGGAAACACCATATATTTT
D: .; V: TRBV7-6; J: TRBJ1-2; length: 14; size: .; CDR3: CASSPPSLGDGYTF; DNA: TGTGCCAGCAGCCCACCGAGCCTCGGGGATGGCTACACCTTC
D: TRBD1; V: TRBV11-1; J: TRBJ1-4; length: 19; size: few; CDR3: CASSSGQGRSTGGNEKLFF; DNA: TGTGCCAGCAGCTCCGGACAGGGGAGGTCAACCGGCGGTAATGAAAAACTGTTTTTT
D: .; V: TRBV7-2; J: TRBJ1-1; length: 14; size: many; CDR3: CASSPARESTEAFF; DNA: TGTGCCAGCAGCCCCGCTAGGGAAAGCACTGAAGCTTTCTTT
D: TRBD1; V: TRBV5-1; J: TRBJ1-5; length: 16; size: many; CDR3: CASSPGDRGGNQPQHF; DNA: TGCGCCAGCAGCCCGGGGGACAGGGGAGGCAATCAGCCCCAGCATTTT
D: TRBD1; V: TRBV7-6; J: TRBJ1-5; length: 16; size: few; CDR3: CASSSGTGGLSQPQHF; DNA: TGTGCCAGCAGCAGTGGGACAGGGGGCTTGAGTCAGCCCCAGCATTTT
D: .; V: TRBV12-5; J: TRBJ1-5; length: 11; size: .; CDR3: CASGDAQPQHF; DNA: TGTGCTAGTGGGGACGCTCAGCCCCAGCATTTT
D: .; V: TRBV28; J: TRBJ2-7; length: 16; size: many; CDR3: CASSLFLADSSYEQYF; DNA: TGTGCCAGCAGTTTATTTCTAGCGGACAGCTCCTACGAGCAGTACTTC
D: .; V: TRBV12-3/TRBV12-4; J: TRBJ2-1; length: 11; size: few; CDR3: CASEAYNEQFF; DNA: TGTGCCAGCGAGGCCTACAATGAGCAGTTCTTC
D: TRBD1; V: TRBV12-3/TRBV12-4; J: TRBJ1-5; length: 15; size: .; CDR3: CASSADRGILQPQHF; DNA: TGTGCCAGCAGTGCGGACAGGGGAATTTTGCAGCCCCAGCATTTT
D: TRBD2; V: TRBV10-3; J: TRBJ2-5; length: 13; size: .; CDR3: CAISGLAEETQYF; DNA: TGTGCCATTTCCGGACTAGCTGAGGAGACCCAGTACTTC
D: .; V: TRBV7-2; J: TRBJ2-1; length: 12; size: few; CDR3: CASSPGENEQFF; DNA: TGTGCCAGCAGTCCAGGGGAGAATGAGCAGTTCTTC
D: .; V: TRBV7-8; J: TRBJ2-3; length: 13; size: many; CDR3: CASSLASTDTQYF; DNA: TGTGCCAGCAGCTTAGCCTCCACAGATACGCAGTATTTT
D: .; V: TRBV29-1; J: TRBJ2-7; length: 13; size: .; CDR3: CSVRPLRVHEQYF; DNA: TGCAGCGTGCGGCCCCTCAGGGTCCACGAGCAGTACTTC
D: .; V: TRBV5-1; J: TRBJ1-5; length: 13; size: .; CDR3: CASSPEVNQPQHF; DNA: TGCGCCAGCAGCCCGGAGGTCAATCAGCCCCAGCATTTT
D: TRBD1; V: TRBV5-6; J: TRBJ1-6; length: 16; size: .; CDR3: CASSGGQGAVGSPLHF; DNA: TGTGCCAGCAGCGGAGGACAGGGGGCTGTCGGTTCACCCCTCCACTTT
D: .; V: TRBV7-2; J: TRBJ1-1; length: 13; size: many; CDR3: CASSSRGFTEAFF; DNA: TGTGCCAGCAGCTCCCGGGGTTTCACTGAAGCTTTCTTT
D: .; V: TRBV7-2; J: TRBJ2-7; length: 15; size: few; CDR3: CASSSQGFPSYEQYF; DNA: TGTGCCAGCAGTTCACAGGGTTTCCCCTCCTACGAGCAGTACTTC
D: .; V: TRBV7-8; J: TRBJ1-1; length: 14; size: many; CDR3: CASSLGTFGTEAFF; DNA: TGTGCCAGCAGCTTAGGGACGTTCGGGACTGAAGCTTTCTTT
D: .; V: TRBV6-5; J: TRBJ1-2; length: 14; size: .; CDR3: CASSYLEGNYGYTF; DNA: TGTGCCAGCAGTTATCTTGAGGGGAACTATGGCTACACCTTC
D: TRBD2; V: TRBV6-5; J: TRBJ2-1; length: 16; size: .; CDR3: CASSYPTSGGRGEQFF; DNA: TGTGCCAGCAGTTACCCTACTAGCGGGGGGCGTGGTGAGCAGTTCTTC
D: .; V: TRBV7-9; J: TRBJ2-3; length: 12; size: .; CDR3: CAGAAPTDTQYF; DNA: TGTGCGGGGGCCGCCCCCACAGATACGCAGTATTTT
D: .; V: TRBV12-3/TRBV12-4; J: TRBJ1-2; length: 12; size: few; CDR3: CASWGGGYGYTF; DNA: TGTGCCAGCTGGGGCGGCGGCTATGGCTACACCTTC
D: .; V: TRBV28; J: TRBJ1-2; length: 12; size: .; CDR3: CASVQKGRGYTF; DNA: TGTGCCAGCGTCCAAAAGGGTCGGGGCTACACCTTC
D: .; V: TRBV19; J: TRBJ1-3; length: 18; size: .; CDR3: CAPRWGTQREVPGNTIYF; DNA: TGTGCTCCCCGTTGGGGGACACAGCGAGAGGTCCCTGGAAACACCATATATTTT
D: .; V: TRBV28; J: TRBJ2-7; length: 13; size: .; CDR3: CASSLPQYYEQYF; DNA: TGTGCCAGCAGTCTCCCCCAGTACTACGAGCAGTACTTC
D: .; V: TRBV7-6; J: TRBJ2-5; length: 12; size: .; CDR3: CASSEGGETQYF; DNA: TGTGCCAGCAGCGAGGGGGGCGAGACCCAGTACTTC
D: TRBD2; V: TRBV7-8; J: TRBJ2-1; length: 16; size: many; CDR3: CASSPRTSGGWYEQFF; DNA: TGTGCCAGCAGCCCCCGGACTAGCGGGGGGTGGTATGAGCAGTTCTTC
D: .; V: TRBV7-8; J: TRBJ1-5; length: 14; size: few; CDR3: CASSRRDRNQPQHF; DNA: TGTGCCAGCAGCCGCCGGGACCGCAATCAGCCCCAGCATTTT
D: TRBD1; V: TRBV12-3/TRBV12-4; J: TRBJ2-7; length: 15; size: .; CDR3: CASSEPGQGSYEQYF; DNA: TGTGCCAGCAGTGAACCGGGACAGGGGTCCTACGAGCAGTACTTC
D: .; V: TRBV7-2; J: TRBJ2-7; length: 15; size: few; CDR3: CASNLQQGGSYEQYF; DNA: TGTGCCAGCAACCTCCAACAGGGGGGGTCCTACGAGCAGTACTTC
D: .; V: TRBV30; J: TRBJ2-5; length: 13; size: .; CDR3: CAWSVGLQETQYF; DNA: TGTGCCTGGAGTGTAGGGCTCCAAGAGACCCAGTACTTC
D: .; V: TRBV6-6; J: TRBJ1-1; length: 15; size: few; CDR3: CASSYSSGRDTEAFF; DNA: TGTGCCAGCAGTTACTCGTCAGGGCGAGACACTGAAGCTTTCTTT
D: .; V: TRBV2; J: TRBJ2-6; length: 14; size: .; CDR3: CASSADSGANVLTF; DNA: TGTGCCAGCAGTGCGGACTCTGGGGCCAACGTCCTGACTTTC
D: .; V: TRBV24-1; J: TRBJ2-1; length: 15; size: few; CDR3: CATSDSDHSYNEQFF; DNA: TGTGCCACCAGTGATTCTGACCACTCCTACAATGAGCAGTTCTTC
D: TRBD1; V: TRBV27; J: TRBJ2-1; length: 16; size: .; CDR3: CASSPRDRRSHNEQFF; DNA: TGTGCCAGCAGTCCTCGGGACAGGCGCTCCCACAATGAGCAGTTCTTC
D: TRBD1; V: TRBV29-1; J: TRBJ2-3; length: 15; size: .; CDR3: CSVEEDRGRSDTQYF; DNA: TGCAGCGTTGAGGAGGACAGGGGGCGGTCAGATACGCAGTATTTT
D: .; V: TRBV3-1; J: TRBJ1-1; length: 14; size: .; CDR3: CASSQGPASSEAFF; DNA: TGTGCCAGCAGCCAAGGGCCCGCCTCCTCTGAAGCTTTCTTT
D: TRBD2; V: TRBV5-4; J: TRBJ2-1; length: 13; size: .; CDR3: CASSLLGGDEQFF; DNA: TGTGCCAGCAGCTTGTTGGGGGGGGATGAGCAGTTCTTC
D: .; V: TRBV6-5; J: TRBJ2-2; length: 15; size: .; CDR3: CASSRDGLNTGELFF; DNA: TGTGCCAGCAGTCGGGACGGCCTGAACACCGGGGAGCTGTTTTTT
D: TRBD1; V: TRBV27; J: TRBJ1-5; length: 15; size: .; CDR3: CATRPRTGPNQPQHF; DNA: TGTGCCACCCGACCCCGGACAGGGCCGAATCAGCCCCAGCATTTT
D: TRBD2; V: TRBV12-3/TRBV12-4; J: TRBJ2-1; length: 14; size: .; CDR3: CASRPGLAINEQFF; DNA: TGTGCCAGCAGGCCGGGACTAGCGATTAATGAGCAGTTCTTC
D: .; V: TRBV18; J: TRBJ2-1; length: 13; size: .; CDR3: CASSPERDNEQFF; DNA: TGTGCCAGCTCACCTGAGCGGGACAATGAGCAGTTCTTC
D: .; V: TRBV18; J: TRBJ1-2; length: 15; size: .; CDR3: CASSPSQGPSYGYTF; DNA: TGTGCCAGCTCACCAAGCCAGGGCCCTTCCTATGGCTACACCTTC